This T cell receptor beta chain appears in the sequencing data of a study of blood T cells in healthy people across ages (dated by TCRdb to the mid-2010s). For the wider study: In model experiments, template switching captured about one uniquely barcoded TCR beta cDNA molecule for every two T cells. To avoid experimental bias, donors of different ages were spread randomly across the sequencing lanes. Using deep sequencing normalized with unique cDNA molecular identifiers, the study measured how TCR beta repertoire diversity changes with age. The donors were divided into four age groups: young (average approximately 16 years), middle-aged (approximately 41), aged (around 59) and long-lived (roughly 82). Using the same blood draw, the study looked at two additional independent replicas of 1 million unique cDNA reads for two donors, one aged 18 to 29 and the other aged 80 or older. Findings and caveats that apply to the study as a whole: Bulk unsorted PBMC profiling prevented conclusive comparison of naive and antigen-experienced compartments. A strong correlation was found between observed TCR beta diversity and the percentage of naive T cells measured by flow cytometry. Estimates of total diversity based on one million sequenced T cells were regarded as lower bounds and as underestimates. As age increased, observed TCR beta diversity per million T cells dropped in a roughly linear way, and a significant reduction was already evident by age 40. Compared with the aged group, more naive CD4+ T cells, fewer expanded clones and increased TCR diversity were shown by the long-lived group, suggesting age selection. The CMV infection status of donors was not known, potentially confounding age-related changes in expanded clonotypes.

The 40 or so donors, aged about 6 to 95 years, were systemically healthy Caucasian individuals from Russia. Ten milliliters of peripheral blood were drawn from each donor into EDTA-treated Vacutainer tubes. Ficoll-Paque density-gradient centrifugation was used to isolate PBMCs, with at least 6.5 million obtained per sample. Trizol reagent was used to extract total RNA from the PBMCs, yielding at least 6 micrograms per sample. For every donor, an aliquot of PBMCs went through flow cytometry to measure the percentages of naive CD45RAhigh/CD27high T cells. Preparation of the library involved 5' RACE. The reads were generated on an Illumina HiSeq 2500. A second about 7 to 12 cycle PCR used a sample-barcoded 5' primer and a J-beta primer mix. A template-switch 5' adaptor carrying 12 random nucleotides introduced a unique molecular identifier onto each TCR beta cDNA molecule. At least 2.5 million CDR3-containing paired-end reads were obtained from each sample. First-strand cDNA synthesis was performed from all RNA using the Mint cDNA synthesis kit, with priming by a TRBC-specific oligonucleotide. Following uracil-DNA glycosylase treatment, all cDNA underwent a first 18-cycle PCR with the universal primers M1SS and BC2_uni_R. Processing in the source paper ran as follows. Each sample was normalized by randomly selecting 1 million high-quality reads, each carrying a distinct molecular identifier. Instead of being binned into consensus sequences, reads that shared molecular identifiers were thrown out. MiTCR, with a Q25 quality threshold and the strictest error-elimination algorithm, was used for CDR3 identification, clonotype clustering and error correction. A nonparametric unseen species model with Euler transformation was used to estimate lower-bound total TCR beta diversity. TCRdb cleaned the public reads at Q25 with fastp, built clones with MiXCR and kept in-frame beta chains. Rows are combined by CDR3 protein, so each entry shows the most common genes and DNA. The V and J calls were determined by TCRdb, not by the authors. The sample table shows almost 800,000 distinct CDR3 sequences, and 58% are seen once. Over 20% of the sample goes to the ten largest clones.

Inclusive of the bounding cysteine and phenylalanine, the CDR3 is 13 residues long. Of all the DNA, just the CDR3 is kept, 39 bases in frame from base 1. At the junction V is shortened by 3 bases and J by 1 base, with 7 bases in between. The germline V gene sets CDR1 to MNHNS and CDR2 to SASEGT. Of note for this clonotype: Its antigen is not yet known. Within one base of it there is no much larger clone, and no base qualities were kept.

The V gene is TRBV6-1 and the J gene is TRBJ2-7, with the D segment identity uncertain. The clonotype was recovered from a man aged 25 to 40 in good health. Material: blood. CDR3 loop: CASSDLSSYEQYF. The nucleotides are TGTGCCAGCAGTGACCTGAGTTCCTACGAGCAGTACTTC.